These T cell receptor beta chains were read from a single sample in a study of OX40 agonist ivuxolimab in advanced cancers. The protocol was immunoSEQ multiplex PCR, while the TCRdb copy is restricted to in-frame clones and leaves out a portion. This table has under 70,000 clones, around 84% appearing once. This specimen was CD4+ or CD8+ T cells sorted from blood, taken in a trial of the OX40 agonist ivuxolimab. All receptors derive from an adult with an advanced solid tumor such as melanoma, head and neck, liver or kidney cancer. Both conserved end residues are part of each CDR3. The order of the fields is J gene, clone size, D gene, CDR3 length, V gene, CDR3 DNA, CDR3 protein. The D gene is left open where the match is weak. The size of a clone is reported for some rows only, either as once, few or many, or as a class for expanded clones.

TRBJ1-2 | . | . | 15 | TRBV11-2 | TGTGCCAGCAGCTCACTGAGGGGCCGGAATTATGGCTACACCTTC | CASSSLRGRNYGYTF
TRBJ2-3 | . | . | 14 | TRBV27 | TGTGCCAGCAGTTTATACGAGAGTACAGATACGCAGTATTTT | CASSLYESTDTQYF
TRBJ2-1 | . | TRBD2 | 15 | TRBV5-4 | TGTGCCAGCAGCCGTAGCGGGGACGCCTACAATGAGCAGTTCTTC | CASSRSGDAYNEQFF
TRBJ2-7 | . | . | 14 | TRBV30 | TGTGCCTGGAGTCCGACCCTCCCCGCGCGCGAGCAGTACTTC | CAWSPTLPAREQYF
TRBJ2-6 | . | . | 14 | TRBV28 | TGTGCCACAATTACAGGGACTGGGGCCAACGTCCTGACTTTC | CATITGTGANVLTF
TRBJ2-7 | once | TRBD2 | 16 | TRBV27 | TGTGCCAGCAGTTCGATTCTAGCGGGAGCTAGGTACGAGCAGTACTTC | CASSSILAGARYEQYF
TRBJ2-1 | . | TRBD2 | 15 | TRBV15 | TGTGCCACCAGCAGATTGCTAGCGGGGGGGCATGAGCAGTTCTTC | CATSRLLAGGHEQFF
TRBJ2-1 | once | TRBD2 | 15 | TRBV14 | TGTGCCAGCAGCCAAGCCGGGACTAGCGACAATGAGCAGTTCTTC | CASSQAGTSDNEQFF
TRBJ1-1 | . | . | 13 | TRBV7-3 | TGTGCCAGCAGCTTCTCCGGGAACACTGAAGCTTTCTTT | CASSFSGNTEAFF
TRBJ2-7 | once | . | 12 | TRBV6-6 | TGTGCCAGCAGAGGAGGCGGCTACGAGCAGTACTTC | CASRGGGYEQYF
TRBJ1-2 | . | . | 12 | TRBV30 | TGTGCCTGGACCCCGGGACTAAGTGGCTACACCTTC | CAWTPGLSGYTF
TRBJ2-1 | . | . | 16 | TRBV9 | TGTGCCAGCAGCGCCTGGACAGTAGTAGGATACAATGAGCAGTTCTTC | CASSAWTVVGYNEQFF
TRBJ2-1 | . | . | 13 | TRBV4-3 | TGCGCCAGCAGCTCAACCCCGGGCAATGAGCAGTTCTTC | CASSSTPGNEQFF
TRBJ2-7 | . | TRBD1 | 15 | TRBV19 | TGTGCCAGTAGTATCCGATTAACAGGGGCCTACGAGCAGTACTTC | CASSIRLTGAYEQYF
TRBJ1-1 | . | . | 13 | TRBV28 | TGTGCCAGCGTTCCCGGGGGGGACACTGAAGCTTTCTTT | CASVPGGDTEAFF
TRBJ2-3 | . | . | 12 | TRBV5-1 | TGCGCCAGCAGCGAGCAGGGAGATACGCAGTATTTT | CASSEQGDTQYF
TRBJ2-1 | once | . | 21 | TRBV14 | TGTGCCAGCAGCCAGGAGGACGGGACAGGGTTCAGCGGGAGTTTTTGGCATGAGCAGTTCTTC | CASSQEDGTGFSGSFWHEQFF
TRBJ2-3 | once | TRBD2 | 16 | TRBV7-9 | TGTGCCAGCAGCCTACTAGCGGGAGGATTAACAGATACGCAGTATTTT | CASSLLAGGLTDTQYF
TRBJ2-1 | . | . | 14 | TRBV7-3 | TGTGCCAGCAGCGGTGGGGGGCCCTACAATGAGCAGTTCTTC | CASSGGGPYNEQFF
TRBJ2-3 | . | TRBD2 | 18 | TRBV27 | TGTGCCAGCAGTCCCAATCCAGGACTAGCGGGAGACACAGATACGCAGTATTTT | CASSPNPGLAGDTDTQYF
TRBJ2-7 | . | TRBD1 | 14 | TRBV7-7 | TGTGCCAGCAGCTTAACCAGGGGGTCAGGCGAGCAGTACTTC | CASSLTRGSGEQYF
TRBJ1-1 | . | . | 15 | TRBV18 | TGTGCCAGCTCACCACAGGTCTTTTCGGGCACTGAAGCTTTCTTT | CASSPQVFSGTEAFF
TRBJ1-3 | . | . | 14 | TRBV19 | TGTGCCAGTAGTATGAACAAGGCTGGAAACACCATATATTTT | CASSMNKAGNTIYF
TRBJ1-3 | once | TRBD1 | 14 | TRBV6-1 | TGTGCCAGCACCGGGACAGGGGAGGGAGACACCATATATTTT | CASTGTGEGDTIYF
TRBJ1-2 | . | . | 12 | TRBV7-9 | TGTGCCAGTACTCAGGGGAGGGATGGCTACACCTTC | CASTQGRDGYTF
TRBJ1-2 | . | . | 14 | TRBV7-2 | TGTGCCAGCAGCTTAGGCTGGGCTAACTATGGCTACACCTTC | CASSLGWANYGYTF
TRBJ2-5 | . | TRBD2 | 16 | TRBV4-1 | TGCGCCAGCAGCCAAAATAAACTAGCGGGAAGGGAGACCCAGTACTTC | CASSQNKLAGRETQYF
TRBJ2-3 | . | TRBD2 | 16 | TRBV18 | TGTGCCAGCTCACCACCGCTACTAGCGGGATTCAATACGCAGTATTTT | CASSPPLLAGFNTQYF